These 29 T cell receptor beta chains came from one sample sequenced in a study of blood T cells in healthy people across ages. A second PCR, run for roughly 7 to 11 cycles, used a sample-barcoded 5' primer plus a J-beta primer mix. TCRdb itself ran the 5' RACE reads through MiXCR, one entry per CDR3 protein. The sample records 550,000 to 750,000 distinct CDR3 sequences, roughly 20% being singletons. Sequenced sample: blood. These receptors were taken from a man in his 70s in good health.

The chain joins TRBV28 to TRBJ1-4; D perhaps matches TRBD1 (5 bases). Deletions cut 1 base from V and 8 bases from J, with 14 bases between. Germline assignment: CDR1 MDHEN and CDR2 SYDVKM. The CDR3 sequence is 15 residues long. Written as DNA, the CDR3 is TGTGCCAGCAGTTTATTGGCAGGGAGGAGAGAAAAACTGTTTTTT. Amino acid sequence: CASSLLAGRREKLFF. Looking up the rest from reference TRBV28 and TRBJ1-4 gives the full variable domain: DVKVTQSSRYLVKRTGEKVFLECVQDMDHENMFWYRQDPGLGLRLIYFSYDVKMKEKGDIPEGYSVSREKKERFSLILESASTNQTSMYLCASSLLAGRREKLFFGSGTQLSVL.

This clonotype was counted between two and nine times. The rearrangement links TRBV3-1 to TRBJ2-3; 8 bases line up with TRBD1. CDR1 is LGHDT, CDR2 YNNKEL, per germline (reference sequence). The CDR3 consists of 14 residues. The ends lost 3 bases at V and 3 bases at J; junction bases unmatched: 2. The CDR3 protein is CASSHDRGTDTQYF. The CDR3 DNA sequence: TGTGCCAGCAGCCACGACAGGGGAACAGATACGCAGTATTTT.

The chain employs TRBV27 and TRBJ1-3; 7 bases agree with TRBD1. J gave up 3 bases and V 4 bases, and 6 bases lay outside the gene matches. Germline V gene sequence: CDR1 MNHEY, CDR2 SMNVEV (reference sequence). This CDR3 comprises 15 residues. The CDR3 coding sequence is TGTGCCAGCAGTTATAACAGGGGCGGTGGAAACACCATATATTTT. This translates into CASSYNRGGGNTIYF.

This clonotype has just a few counts. The chain recombines TRBV3-1 with TRBJ1-2; D unresolved. The CDR3 contains 16 residues. Germline values: CDR1 LGHDT, CDR2 YNNKEL (reference sequence). V lost 0 bases to trimming and J lost 4 bases, with 15 bases between them. CDR3 protein: CASSQEYTVPGYGYTF. CDR3 sequence (DNA): TGTGCCAGCAGCCAAGAGTATACGGTACCGGGCTATGGCTACACCTTC.

The J gene is TRBJ1-5, the V gene TRBV3-1; the D gene is possibly TRBD1 (6 bases). The ends were cut back, 4 bases at V and 5 bases at J, with 9 bases in the middle. The CDR3 is made up of 13 amino acids. Germline values: CDR1 LGHDT, CDR2 YNNKEL (reference sequence). The CDR3 spells CASSPTGYQPQHF. The DNA for the CDR3 is TGTGCCAGCAGCCCCACAGGGTATCAGCCCCAGCATTTT.

The gene calls are TRBV6-5 and TRBJ2-3; D uncertain. V lost 0 bases to trimming and J lost 1 base, with 8 bases between them. The CDR3 spans 15 residues. The germline V gene encodes CDR1 MNHEY and CDR2 SVGAGI. The CDR3, as DNA: TGTGCCAGCAGTTACTCGAAGGCGGGCACAGATACGCAGTATTTT. Translated, it gives CASSYSKAGTDTQYF.

J is TRBJ1-4 and V is TRBV20-1; D perhaps matches TRBD1 (5 bases). V shed 2 bases and J shed 6 bases, with 16 bases lying between them. Per the germline V gene, CDR1 is DFQATT and CDR2 is SNEGSKA (reference sequence). The CDR3 has 15 residues. CDR3 amino acids: CSARPPQGGDEKLFF. In DNA, the CDR3 is TGCAGTGCTAGACCCCCCCAGGGCGGCGATGAAAAACTGTTTTTT.

The CDR3 nucleotides are TGTGCCAGCAGCGTAGGATCGAATGAAAAACTGTTTTTT. This sequence encodes CASSVGSNEKLFF. The V call is TRBV9, the J call TRBJ1-4; D is unresolved. Germline values: CDR1 SGDLS, CDR2 YYNGEE. The germline V and J ends were trimmed by 0 bases and 5 bases, with 5 bases remaining between them. This CDR3 has 13 residues.

In its sample, this clonotype was seen many times. CDR3 loop: CASSVGVWGEQYF. The DNA for the CDR3 is TGTGCCAGCAGTGTAGGTGTTTGGGGGGAGCAGTACTTC. The rearrangement joins TRBV28 to TRBJ2-7; either TRBD1 or TRBD2 may fit D (5 bases each). Looked up from germline, CDR1 is MDHEN and CDR2 is SYDVKM. V dropped 5 bases and J dropped 7 bases, with 15 bases sitting between them. The CDR3 extends over 13 amino acids.

This clonotype occurred a few times. The chain recombines TRBV6-6 with TRBJ2-3; unclear D gene. The CDR3 spans 15 residues. V lost 0 bases and J lost 0, with 7 bases in between. Germline V CDR1 and CDR2: MNHNY, SVGAGI (reference sequence). The DNA for the CDR3 is TGTGCCAGCAGTTACTCCGAACCCAGCACAGATACGCAGTATTTT. Encoded protein: CASSYSEPSTDTQYF.

In regard to this clonotype: The junction does not match germline at one end; this may be a read error. This chain connects TRBV20-1 to TRBJ2-4; TRBD2 is a possible D gene (6 bases). From germline, CDR1 is DFQATT and CDR2 SNEGSKA (reference sequence). The CDR3 length is 13 residues. In DNA form, the CDR3 reads TGCAGTGCTCCGCCAAGACTAGACGGCATTCGGTACTTC. Translation: CSAPPRLDGIRYF.

This clonotype was seen only a few times. The CDR3: CASSLQGDNYEQYF. CDR3 DNA sequence: TGTGCCAGCAGCTTACAGGGGGATAACTACGAGCAGTACTTC. V gene TRBV7-2 combines with J gene TRBJ2-7; 7 nucleotides line up with TRBD1. The CDR3 loop spans 14 amino acids. Germline V gene sequence: CDR1 SGHTA, CDR2 FQGNSA. Trimming took 2 bases from V and 3 from J; bases not matched to a gene: 4.

This clonotype was recorded at least ten times. The chain recombines TRBV24-1 with TRBJ2-5; the match to TRBD1 covers 8 bases. Per germline, CDR1 KGHDR and CDR2 SFDVKD. The CDR3 runs to 15 residues. Trimming removed 3 bases from V and 1 base from J; junction bases left unmatched: 3. In DNA form, the CDR3 reads TGTGCCACCAGTGATAACGGACAGGGCCAAGAGACCCAGTACTTC. This gives the protein CATSDNGQGQETQYF.

There are a few counts of this clonotype. The chain combines TRBV5-1 with TRBJ2-7, with 7 bases fitting TRBD2. CDR1 and CDR2 from the germline V gene are SGHRS and YFSETQ. The ends lost 2 bases at V and 0 bases at J; junction bases unmatched: 5. This CDR3 has 15 residues. Here the CDR3 reads CASSFESGGSYEQYF. The CDR3 nucleotides are TGCGCCAGCAGCTTTGAGTCGGGAGGCTCCTACGAGCAGTACTTC.

This clonotype was seen ten or more times. J is TRBJ2-7 and V is TRBV5-1; D is perhaps TRBD1 (6 bases). CDR1 and CDR2 (germline): SGHRS, YFSETQ. V was shortened by 3 bases and J by 6 bases, with 10 bases between the two germline ends. This CDR3 contains 12 residues. In nucleotides, the CDR3 is TGCGCCAGCAGCTCACAGGGCCCCGAGCAGTACTTC. Protein sequence: CASSSQGPEQYF.

The chain carries TRBV19 and TRBJ2-5; D perhaps matches TRBD1 (5 bases). The tail of the sequence fits TRBJ2-7 better, so the J call may be wrong. This CDR3 comprises 14 residues. Germline lookup yields CDR1 LNHDA and CDR2 SQIVND (reference sequence). The CDR3, as DNA: TGTGCCAGTAGTAGCAGGGCCAGTGTATACGAGCAGTACTTC. Translated: CASSSRASVYEQYF.

This sequence joins TRBV5-6 and TRBJ1-1, with 12 bases identical to TRBD1. V trimming: 5 bases; J trimming: 5 bases; junction bases outside the gene matches: 7. The CDR3 has 15 amino acids. Germline CDR1 reads SGHDT; CDR2 reads YYEEEE. DNA for the CDR3: TGTGCCAGCAGACGGGACAGGGGGCGGACTACTGAAGCTTTCTTT. It is translated as CASRRDRGRTTEAFF.

V and J are TRBV20-1 and TRBJ1-1; 9 nucleotides match TRBD1. J lost 2 bases, V lost 5 bases, and 6 bases had no gene match. Germline values: CDR1 DFQATT, CDR2 SNEGSKA (reference sequence). This CDR3 spans 14 amino acids. For the CDR3, the DNA is TGCAGTGCTTCCGGGACAGGGCCAAACACTGAAGCTTTCTTT. Residues: CSASGTGPNTEAFF.

This clonotype was seen only a few times. The CDR3 nucleotides are TGTGCTAATTCCGCAGGGCGGGAGACCCAGTACTTC. It is translated as CANSAGRETQYF. The chain has TRBV12-5 and TRBJ2-1; TRBD1 is a possible D gene (5 bases). Near its end, the DNA agrees better with TRBJ2-5, so the J call may be wrong. Germline CDR1 and CDR2: LGHNT and FRNRAP. The CDR3 runs 12 residues.

This clonotype was observed many times. This chain links TRBV2 with TRBJ2-4; no firm D call. Germline V gene sequence: CDR1 SNHLY, CDR2 FYNNEI. The V gene lost 4 bases and the J gene lost 0 bases, with 10 bases spanning the gap. This CDR3 spans 15 amino acids. CDR3 bases: TGTGCCAGCAGTGGAGCAAACGTAGCCAAAAACATTCAGTACTTC. Protein: CASSGANVAKNIQYF.

Written as DNA, the CDR3 is TGTGCCAGACCAGGGATAGAGCTTGTCTACGAGCAGTACTTC. Protein: CARPGIELVYEQYF. This chain uses TRBV12-3 or TRBV12-4 with TRBJ2-7; D may be TRBD1 (5 bases). This CDR3 comprises 14 residues. V was clipped by 9 bases and J by 3 bases, with 18 bases between them.

This clonotype was seen many times. CDR3 sequence: CASSLGGTGEKLFF. The CDR3 region has the DNA TGCGCCAGCAGCTTGGGTGGTACAGGTGAAAAACTGTTTTTT. The rearrangement joins TRBV5-1 to TRBJ1-4, with TRBD1 as a possible D gene (5 bases). The CDR3 has 14 residues. Germline-derived CDR1 and CDR2 are SGHRS and YFSETQ. The V end was cut by 0 bases, the J end by 7 bases, with 10 bases between.

V and J are TRBV5-1 and TRBJ2-5; D is perhaps TRBD2 (5 bases). Trimming shortened V by 5 bases and J by 5 bases, and 13 bases separated the two germline ends. This CDR3 has 13 residues. Looked up from germline, CDR1 is SGHRS and CDR2 is YFSETQ. The DNA of the CDR3 is TGCGCCAGCAGAGTTGAGGGTAGGGAGACCCAGTACTTC. Amino acids: CASRVEGRETQYF.

This chain uses TRBV25-1 with TRBJ2-1; 7 bases align to TRBD2. V shed 3 bases and J 8 bases; nucleotides not matched to a gene: 7. CDR1 and CDR2 from the germline V gene are MGHDK and SYGVNS. There are 14 residues in the CDR3. The CDR3: CASSDLTTSDEQFF. The CDR3 nucleotides read TGTGCCAGCAGTGACCTTACCACTAGCGATGAGCAGTTCTTC.

This clonotype was recorded a few times. The chain uses TRBV20-1 and TRBJ2-5; 8 nucleotides align to TRBD2. Trimming took 2 bases from V and 5 from J; bases not matched to a gene: 4. The CDR3 spans 13 residues. Germline-derived CDR1 and CDR2 are DFQATT and SNEGSKA (reference sequence). The CDR3 here is CSARKVAGETQYF. CDR3 coding DNA: TGCAGTGCTAGAAAAGTAGCGGGGGAGACCCAGTACTTC.

This clonotype turned up a few times. This chain links TRBV10-3 with TRBJ2-2; 8 bases map to TRBD2. The trim removed 4 bases at V and 0 bases at J, leaving 1 base unmatched. Germline V gene sequence: CDR1 ENHRY, CDR2 SYGVKD. CDR3 length equals 15 residues. CDR3 DNA sequence: TGTGCCATCAGTGGTAGCGGGGCGAACACCGGGGAGCTGTTTTTT. Protein: CAISGSGANTGELFF.

As to this clonotype: The CDR3 does not close with the conserved phenylalanine or tryptophan, likely indicating a read error. The CDR3 spells CASSTGTGLYEQYL. Written as DNA, the CDR3 is TGTGCCAGCAGTACCGGGACAGGGTTGTACGAGCAGTACCTC. V and J are TRBV6-2 or TRBV6-3 and TRBJ2-7; 9 bases line up with TRBD1. After removal of 5 bases from V and 4 bases from J, the junction contained 6 bases not matched to a gene. CDR1 MNHEY and CDR2 SVGEGT come from the germline V gene. This CDR3 has 14 residues.

A few counts support this clonotype. The V and J genes are TRBV29-1 and TRBJ2-1; 7 nucleotides agree with TRBD2. Germline V gene sequence: CDR1 SQVTM, CDR2 ANQGSEA. This CDR3 has 16 amino acids. V gave up 2 bases and J gave up 7 bases; unmatched junction bases: 14. CDR3 sequence reads: CSVELWERGEGNEQFF. In DNA form, the CDR3 reads TGCAGCGTTGAATTGTGGGAGCGCGGGGAGGGAAATGAGCAGTTCTTC.

This clonotype was seen more than once but under ten times. The chain recombines TRBV13 with TRBJ2-5, with 9 bases lining up with TRBD2. Germline loops: CDR1 PRHDT, CDR2 FYEKMQ (reference sequence). This CDR3 is 15 amino acids long. The junction had 5 bases not matched to a gene; V was cut back by 5 bases and J by 1 base. The CDR3 spells CASSISGSGQETQYF. DNA for the CDR3: TGTGCCAGCAGCATTAGCGGGAGTGGCCAAGAGACCCAGTACTTC.